This TCR beta chain appears in the sequencing data of a study of blood T cells in healthy people across ages. Germline lookup yields CDR1 SGHRS and CDR2 YFSETQ. The CDR3 contains 15 residues. V was trimmed by 3 bases and J by 5 bases, leaving 18 bases between them. Together with a sample-barcoded 5' primer, a J-beta primer mix was included in a second PCR lasting about 7 to 12 cycles. TCRdb independently ran MiXCR on the 5' RACE reads; one entry per CDR3 protein. Here the sample spans 750,000 to 950,000 distinct CDR3 sequences, roughly 25% being singletons. This clonotype was seen many times. This same sample was also part of a study on T cells of mothers and their children. That paper adds: Amplification in the second PCR used the M1S primer, which added sample barcodes and 2-4 random nucleotides.

The sequenced material came from blood. This chain connects TRBV5-1 to TRBJ2-7; D perhaps matches TRBD2 (7 bases). This clonotype originated in a boy younger than 18 in good health. CDR3 nucleotide sequence: TGCGCCAGCAGCTGGGCGGGGGCAGGGACTGACGAGCAGTACTTC. Translation gives CASSWAGAGTDEQYF.